These 16 T cell receptor beta chains originate from one sample sequenced in a study of blood T cell repertoires in COVID-19. Clones were sequenced by immunoSEQ multiplex PCR, and TCRdb holds only the in-frame ones, with some missing. The sample has under 200,000 clones, 70% to 80% seen once. The sequenced sample consisted of peripheral blood. Source of these receptors: a man between 60 and 70 years old with acute or convalescent COVID-19.

This chain connects TRBV6-2 or TRBV6-3 to TRBJ2-1; D unclear. Deletions cut 3 bases from V and 3 bases from J, with 6 bases between. CDR3 length: 13 amino acids. Germline CDR1 is MNHEY and CDR2 is SVGEGT. The CDR3 reads CASSYLFYNEQFF. In DNA, the CDR3 is TGTGCCAGCAGTTATCTTTTCTACAATGAGCAGTTCTTC.

The chain links TRBV7-9 to TRBJ1-1; weak D call: TRBD1 (6 bases). The CDR3 extends over 15 amino acids. The germline V gene encodes CDR1 SEHNR and CDR2 FQNEAQ (reference sequence). Trimming removed 5 bases from V and 1 base from J, with 14 bases in between. The CDR3 reads CASSPSMGANTEAFF. The CDR3, as DNA: TGTGCCAGCAGCCCCTCAATGGGGGCGAACACTGAAGCTTTCTTT.

V usage is TRBV5-4 and J usage is TRBJ1-1, with 8 bases fitting TRBD1. The CDR3 runs to 15 residues. Trimming at V came to 4 bases and at J to 1 base, leaving 6 bases not matched to a gene. The germline CDR1 and CDR2 sequences are SGHNT and YYREEE (reference sequence). The DNA of the CDR3 is TGTGCCAGCAGCCTAGCCGGGACAGGGAACACTGAAGCTTTCTTT. Residues: CASSLAGTGNTEAFF. Full variable domain (remainder filled in from reference TRBV5-4 and TRBJ1-1): ETGVTQSPTHLIKTRGQQVTLRCSSQSGHNTVSWYQQALGQGPQFIFQYYREEENGRGNFPPRFSGLQFPNYSSELNVNALELDDSALYLCASSLAGTGNTEAFFGQGTRLTVV.

V is TRBV27 and J is TRBJ2-3; 12 bases fit TRBD2. Per germline, CDR1 MNHEY and CDR2 SMNVEV (reference sequence). Trimming at V came to 5 bases and at J to 0 bases, leaving 3 bases not matched to a gene. The CDR3 spans 16 residues. CDR3 DNA: TGTGCCAGCAGTACTCTAGCGGGGGGGAGCACAGATACGCAGTATTTT. Residues: CASSTLAGGSTDTQYF.

V usage is TRBV10-3 and J usage is TRBJ2-7; 8 bases fit TRBD1. J lost 4 bases, V lost 4 bases, and 6 bases had no gene match. The CDR3 is 14 residues long. From germline, CDR1 is ENHRY and CDR2 SYGVKD. The CDR3 DNA reads TGTGCCATCAGTGTAGGAGGACAGGGTTACGAGCAGTACTTC. Amino acids: CAISVGGQGYEQYF.

The rearrangement joins TRBV10-2 to TRBJ2-7; D unresolved. CDR3 length: 14 amino acids. Per the germline V gene, CDR1 is WSHSY and CDR2 is SAAADI. The ends were cut back, 4 bases at V and 3 bases at J, with 13 bases in the middle. The CDR3: CASSVLGLFYEQYF. The DNA for the CDR3 is TGCGCCAGCAGTGTCCTGGGCTTATTCTACGAGCAGTACTTC.

The chain is built from TRBV19 and TRBJ1-1, with a weak D call TRBD1 (6 bases). CDR3 length: 16 amino acids. Germline V CDR1 and CDR2: LNHDA, SQIVND (reference sequence). Trimming removed 5 bases at V and 6 bases at J, with 22 bases between. The CDR3: CASSQQGLEGIAEAFF. The CDR3 coding sequence is TGTGCCAGTAGTCAACAGGGTTTAGAGGGAATCGCTGAAGCTTTCTTT. The full variable domain, completed using reference TRBV19 and TRBJ1-1, is DGGITQSPKYLFRKEGQNVTLSCEQNLNHDAMYWYRQDPGQGLRLIYYSQIVNDFQKGDIAEGYSVSREKKESFPLTVTSAQKNPTAFYLCASSQQGLEGIAEAFFGQGTRLTVV.

The genes are TRBV6-5 and TRBJ1-2; TRBD1 might be the D (5 bases). CDR1 MNHEY and CDR2 SVGAGI come from the germline V gene. This CDR3 comprises 13 residues. Trimming removed 7 bases at V and 7 bases at J, with 16 bases between. CDR3 sequence reads: CASTEKWGTGYTF. CDR3 in DNA: TGTGCCAGCACCGAAAAATGGGGCACTGGCTACACCTTC.

The V call is TRBV11-2, the J call TRBJ1-1; D gene uncertain. The CDR3 length is 14 residues. CDR1 SGHAT and CDR2 FQNNGV come from the germline V gene. V lost 5 bases and J lost 3, with 13 bases in between. CDR3 amino acids: CASSDRRRDTEAFF. CDR3 bases: TGTGCCAGCAGCGACCGACGGCGGGACACTGAAGCTTTCTTT. The full variable domain, in which reference TRBV11-2 and TRBJ1-1 provide the parts outside the CDR3, is EAGVAQSPRYKIIEKRQSVAFWCNPISGHATLYWYQQILGQGPKLLIQFQNNGVVDDSQLPKDRFSAERLKGVDSTLKIQPAKLEDSAVYLCASSDRRRDTEAFFGQGTRLTVV.

This sequence joins TRBV29-1 and TRBJ1-1; D might be TRBD1 (6 bases). The germline V and J ends were trimmed by 2 bases and 11 bases, with 18 bases remaining between them. The CDR3 runs 13 residues. CDR1 is SQVTM, CDR2 ANQGSEA, per germline. The CDR3 DNA is TGCAGCGTTGAATATCGGGGGGCGGAGATTGCTTTCTTT. This translates into CSVEYRGAEIAFF.

This sequence joins TRBV4-2 and TRBJ1-6; TRBD1 might be the D (5 bases). CDR3 length: 17 amino acids. The V gene lost 3 bases and the J gene lost 0 bases, with 12 bases spanning the gap. The germline CDR1 and CDR2 sequences are LGHNA and YNFKEQ. The CDR3 DNA follows: TGTGCCAGCAGCCAGGAACAGGTTAGCTCCTATAATTCACCCCTCCACTTT. This encodes CASSQEQVSSYNSPLHF.

The chain links TRBV19 to TRBJ1-5, with a weak D call TRBD1 (6 bases). The V end lost 6 bases, the J end lost 5 bases, and 8 bases lay between the germline ends. Germline CDR1 LNHDA, CDR2 SQIVND (reference sequence). The CDR3 loop spans 12 amino acids. The CDR3 loop reads CASRWTDQPQHF. As DNA, the CDR3 is TGTGCCAGTAGATGGACAGATCAGCCCCAGCATTTT.

J is TRBJ2-2 and V is TRBV9; maybe TRBD1 (5 bases). CDR3 length: 15 amino acids. The V gene's germline CDR1 is SGDLS and CDR2 YYNGEE. V lost 0 bases to trimming and J lost 5 bases, with 11 bases between them. This CDR3 is CASSVGVRATGELFF. CDR3 coding DNA: TGTGCCAGCAGCGTAGGGGTCAGGGCGACCGGGGAGCTGTTTTTT. The variable domain in full, with the rest retrieved from reference TRBV9 and TRBJ2-2, is DSGVTQTPKHLITATGQRVTLRCSPRSGDLSVYWYQQSLDQGLQFLIQYYNGEERAKGNILERFSAQQFPDLHSELNLSSLELGDSALYFCASSVGVRATGELFFGEGSRLTVL.

The V and J genes are TRBV6-5 and TRBJ2-7, with TRBD1 as a possible D gene (6 bases). Germline V gene sequence: CDR1 MNHEY, CDR2 SVGAGI. The CDR3 length is 13 residues. The V and J ends lost 0 bases and 7 bases respectively, with 10 bases between them. Written as DNA, the CDR3 is TGTGCCAGCAGTTACTCACAGGGATTGGAGCAGTACTTC. Translated, it gives CASSYSQGLEQYF.

DNA for the CDR3: TGTGCCTGGAGTGTAGTCCCAGGGAAGGGCTACACCTTC. Its translation is CAWSVVPGKGYTF. This chain uses TRBV30 with TRBJ1-2; D may be TRBD1 (5 bases). Trimming took 0 bases from V and 8 from J, leaving 13 bases between them. The germline V gene encodes CDR1 GTSNPN and CDR2 SVGIG (reference sequence). The CDR3 length is 13 residues.

The CDR3 reads CASTRSYEQYF. The CDR3 DNA sequence: TGTGCCAGCACTCGGTCGTACGAGCAGTACTTC. This rearrangement joins TRBV6-5 to TRBJ2-7; D ambiguous. Germline V gene sequence: CDR1 MNHEY, CDR2 SVGAGI. Trimming shortened V by 7 bases and J by 4 bases, and 8 bases separated the two germline ends. The length of the CDR3 is 11 residues.